This T cell receptor (beta chain) is drawn from a study of early T cells in non-severe SARS-CoV-2 infection. Overall study: The study sequenced bulk RNA from unsorted whole blood, with chains unpaired.

V lost 0 bases and J 5 bases, leaving 22 bases between the germline ends. CDR1 and CDR2 from the germline V gene are SNHLY and FYNNEI. The CDR3 runs to 18 residues. General observations from the study: VDJdb-based matching was biased toward anti-spike CD8 responses and missed private and CD4 specificities.

This clonotype was detected only a few times. The antigen remains undetermined. Unique molecular identifiers were added to individual cDNA molecules. In TCRdb, the 5' RACE reads were re-called with MiXCR into one record per CDR3 protein. Of tens of thousands of distinct CDR3 sequences listed, 9% to 15% were seen once; the top ten hold about 4.2%. Sequenced material: whole blood. The genes are TRBV2 and TRBJ2-5; D gene unclear. This sequence was found in an adult who was a healthcare worker with PCR-confirmed SARS-CoV-2 infection or an uninfected control (not recorded which). The CDR3 nucleotides read TGTGCCAGCAGTGAAGCGCTTCGTGGGTTTTTGGGCGGCGAGACCCAGTACTTC. It is translated as CASSEALRGFLGGETQYF. Combining the CDR3 with reference TRBV2 and TRBJ2-5 gives the whole variable domain EPEVTQTPSHQVTQMGQEVILRCVPISNHLYFYWYRQILGQKVEFLVSFYNNEISEKSEIFDDQFSVERPDGSNFTLKIRSTKLEDSAMYFCASSEALRGFLGGETQYFGPGTRLLVL.